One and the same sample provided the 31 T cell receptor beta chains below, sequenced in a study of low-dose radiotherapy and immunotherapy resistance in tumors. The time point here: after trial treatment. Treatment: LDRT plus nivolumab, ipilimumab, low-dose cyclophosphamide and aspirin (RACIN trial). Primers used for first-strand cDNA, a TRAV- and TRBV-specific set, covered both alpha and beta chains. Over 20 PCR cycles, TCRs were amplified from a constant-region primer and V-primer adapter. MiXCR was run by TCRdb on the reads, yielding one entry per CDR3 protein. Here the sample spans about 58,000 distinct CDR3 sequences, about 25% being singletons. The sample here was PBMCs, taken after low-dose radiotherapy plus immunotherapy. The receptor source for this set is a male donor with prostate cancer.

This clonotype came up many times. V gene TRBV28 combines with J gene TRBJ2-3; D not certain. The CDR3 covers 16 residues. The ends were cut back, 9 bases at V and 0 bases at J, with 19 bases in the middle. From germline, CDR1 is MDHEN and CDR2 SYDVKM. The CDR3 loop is CASLPRALDSTDTQYF. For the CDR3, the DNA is TGTGCCAGTCTCCCCCGGGCCCTCGATAGCACAGATACGCAGTATTTT.

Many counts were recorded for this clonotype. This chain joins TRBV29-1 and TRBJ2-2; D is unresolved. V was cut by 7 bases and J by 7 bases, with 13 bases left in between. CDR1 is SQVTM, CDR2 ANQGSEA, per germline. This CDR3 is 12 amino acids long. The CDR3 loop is CSGRSGGGELFF. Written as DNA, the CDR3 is TGCAGCGGTCGATCGGGCGGCGGGGAGCTGTTTTTT.

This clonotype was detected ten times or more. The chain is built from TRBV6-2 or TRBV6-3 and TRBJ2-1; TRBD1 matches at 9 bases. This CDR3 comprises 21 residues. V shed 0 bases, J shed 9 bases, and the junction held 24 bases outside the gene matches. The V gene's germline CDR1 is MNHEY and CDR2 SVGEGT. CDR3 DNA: TGTGCCAGCAGTTACTCAAGTTCTGGGACAGGGTCTAATTGGGGCTACGGTGAGCAGTTCTTC. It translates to CASSYSSSGTGSNWGYGEQFF.

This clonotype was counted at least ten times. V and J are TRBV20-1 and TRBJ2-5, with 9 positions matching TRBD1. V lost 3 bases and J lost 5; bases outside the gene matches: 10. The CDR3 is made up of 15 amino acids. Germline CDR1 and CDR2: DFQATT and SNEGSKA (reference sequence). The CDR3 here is CSARGGTGTSETQYF. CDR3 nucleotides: TGCAGTGCTAGGGGAGGGACAGGGACATCGGAGACCCAGTACTTC.

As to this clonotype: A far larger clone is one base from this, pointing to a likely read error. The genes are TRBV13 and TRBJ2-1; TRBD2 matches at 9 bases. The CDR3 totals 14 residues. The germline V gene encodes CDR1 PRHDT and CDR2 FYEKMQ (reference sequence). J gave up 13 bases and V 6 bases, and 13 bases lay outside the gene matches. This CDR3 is CASSGGTSIETQFF. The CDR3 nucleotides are TGTGCCAGCAGTGGGGGGACTAGCATTGAGACCCAGTTCTTC.

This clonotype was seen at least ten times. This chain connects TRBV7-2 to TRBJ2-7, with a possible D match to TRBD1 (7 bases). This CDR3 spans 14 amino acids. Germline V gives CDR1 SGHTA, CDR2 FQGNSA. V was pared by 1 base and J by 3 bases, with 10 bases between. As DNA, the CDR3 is TGTGCCAGCAGCTTAGGACAGGGACTCTACGAGCAGTACTTC. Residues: CASSLGQGLYEQYF.

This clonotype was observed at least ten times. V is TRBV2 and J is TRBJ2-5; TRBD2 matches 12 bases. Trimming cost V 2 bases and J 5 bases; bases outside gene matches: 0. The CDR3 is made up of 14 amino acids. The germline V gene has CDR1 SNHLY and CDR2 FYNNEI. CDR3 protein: CASSELAGGETQYF. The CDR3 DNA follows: TGTGCCAGCAGTGAACTAGCGGGAGGGGAGACCCAGTACTTC.

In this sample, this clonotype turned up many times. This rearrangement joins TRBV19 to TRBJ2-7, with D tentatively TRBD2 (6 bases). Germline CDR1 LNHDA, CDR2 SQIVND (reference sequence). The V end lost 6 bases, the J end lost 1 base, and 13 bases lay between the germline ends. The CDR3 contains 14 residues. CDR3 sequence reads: CASSPSAGSYEQYF. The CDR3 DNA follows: TGTGCCAGTAGCCCTAGCGCCGGTTCCTACGAGCAGTACTTC.

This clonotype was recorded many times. The CDR3 DNA reads TGTGCCAGCAGTAGGACAGGTCGCGAGCAGTACTTC. Amino acids: CASSRTGREQYF. J is TRBJ2-7 and V is TRBV6-5; 7 positions agree with TRBD1. The CDR3 is made up of 12 amino acids. Trimming at V came to 5 bases and at J to 6 bases, leaving 4 bases not matched to a gene. CDR1 and CDR2 from the germline V gene are MNHEY and SVGAGI.

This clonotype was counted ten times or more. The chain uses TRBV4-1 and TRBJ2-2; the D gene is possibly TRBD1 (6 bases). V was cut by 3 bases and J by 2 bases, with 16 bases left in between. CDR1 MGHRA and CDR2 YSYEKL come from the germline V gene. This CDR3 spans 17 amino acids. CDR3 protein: CASSQAPRGSNTGELFF. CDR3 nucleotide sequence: TGCGCCAGCAGCCAGGCGCCTAGGGGGAGCAACACCGGGGAGCTGTTTTTT.

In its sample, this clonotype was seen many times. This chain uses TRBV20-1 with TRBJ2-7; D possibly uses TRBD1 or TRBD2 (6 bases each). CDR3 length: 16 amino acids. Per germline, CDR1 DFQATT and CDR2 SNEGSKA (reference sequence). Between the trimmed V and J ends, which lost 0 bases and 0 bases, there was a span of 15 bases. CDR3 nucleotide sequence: TGCAGTGCTAGAGATCGGGGGACAAGTTACTCCTACGAGCAGTACTTC. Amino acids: CSARDRGTSYSYEQYF.

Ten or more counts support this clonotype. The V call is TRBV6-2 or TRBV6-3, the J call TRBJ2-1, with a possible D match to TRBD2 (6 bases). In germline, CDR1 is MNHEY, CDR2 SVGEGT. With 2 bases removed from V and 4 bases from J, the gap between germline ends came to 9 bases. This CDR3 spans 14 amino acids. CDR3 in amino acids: CASSYAGLYNEQFF. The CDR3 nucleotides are TGTGCCAGCAGTTACGCGGGACTTTACAATGAGCAGTTCTTC.

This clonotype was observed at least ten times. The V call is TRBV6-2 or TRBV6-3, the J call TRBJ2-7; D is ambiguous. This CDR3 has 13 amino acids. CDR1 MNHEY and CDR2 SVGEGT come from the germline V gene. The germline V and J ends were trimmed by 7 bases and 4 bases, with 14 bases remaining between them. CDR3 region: CASTPPGQYEQYF. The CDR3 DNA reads TGTGCCAGCACCCCCCCCGGCCAATACGAGCAGTACTTC.

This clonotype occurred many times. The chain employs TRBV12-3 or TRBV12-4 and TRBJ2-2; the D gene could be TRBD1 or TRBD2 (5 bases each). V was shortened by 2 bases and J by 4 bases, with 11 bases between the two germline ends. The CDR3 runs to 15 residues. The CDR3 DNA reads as TGTGCCAGCAGTTTAACGAGGGGTGGCACCGGGGAGCTGTTTTTT. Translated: CASSLTRGGTGELFF.

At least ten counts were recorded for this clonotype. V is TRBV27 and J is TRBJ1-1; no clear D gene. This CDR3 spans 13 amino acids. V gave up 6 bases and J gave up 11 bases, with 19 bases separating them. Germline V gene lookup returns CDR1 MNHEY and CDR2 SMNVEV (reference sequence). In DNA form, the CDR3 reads TGTGCCAGCAGCCAACCGGCAGGACCCCTGGCTTTCTTT. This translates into CASSQPAGPLAFF.

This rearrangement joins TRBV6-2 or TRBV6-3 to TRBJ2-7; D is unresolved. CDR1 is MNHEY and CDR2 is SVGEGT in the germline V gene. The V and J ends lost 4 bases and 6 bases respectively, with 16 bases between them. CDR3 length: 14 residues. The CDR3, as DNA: TGTGCCAGCAGTTTCCGCGATCGCGGCGGCGAGCAGTACTTC. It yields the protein CASSFRDRGGEQYF.

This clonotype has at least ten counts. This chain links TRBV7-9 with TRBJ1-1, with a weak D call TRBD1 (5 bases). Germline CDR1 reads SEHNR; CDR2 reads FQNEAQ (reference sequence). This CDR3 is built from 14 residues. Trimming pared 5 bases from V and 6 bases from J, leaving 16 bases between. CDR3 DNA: TGTGCCAGCAGCCCCAAGGGGCTGGGGGCTGAAGCTTTCTTT. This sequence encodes CASSPKGLGAEAFF.

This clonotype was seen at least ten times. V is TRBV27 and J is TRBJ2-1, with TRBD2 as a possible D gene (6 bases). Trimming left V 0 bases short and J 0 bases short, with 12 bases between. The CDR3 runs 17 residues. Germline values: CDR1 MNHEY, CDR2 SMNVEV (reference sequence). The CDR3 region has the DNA TGTGCCAGCAGTTTATCTGCGGGATTCCACTCCTACAATGAGCAGTTCTTC. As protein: CASSLSAGFHSYNEQFF.

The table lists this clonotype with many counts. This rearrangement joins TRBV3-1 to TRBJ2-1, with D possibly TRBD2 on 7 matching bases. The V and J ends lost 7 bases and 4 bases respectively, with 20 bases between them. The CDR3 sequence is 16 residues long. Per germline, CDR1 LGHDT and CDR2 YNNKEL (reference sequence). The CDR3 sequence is CASNQGFSSGYNEQFF. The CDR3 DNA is TGTGCCAGCAACCAGGGGTTCTCTAGCGGATACAATGAGCAGTTCTTC.

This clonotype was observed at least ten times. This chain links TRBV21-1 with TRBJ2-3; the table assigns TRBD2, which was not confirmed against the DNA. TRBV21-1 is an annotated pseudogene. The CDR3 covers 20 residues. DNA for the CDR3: TGTGCCAGCAGCGGTGGCTCCGCCGCGGGAGGCCGCAGAAGCACAGATACGCAGTATTTT. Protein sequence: CASSGGSAAGGRRSTDTQYF.

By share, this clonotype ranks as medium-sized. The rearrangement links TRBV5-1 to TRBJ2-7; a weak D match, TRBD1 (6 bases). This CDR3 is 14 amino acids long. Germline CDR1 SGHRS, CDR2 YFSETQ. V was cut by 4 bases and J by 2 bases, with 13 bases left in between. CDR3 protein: CASSHTEGAYEQYF. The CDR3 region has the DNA TGCGCCAGCAGCCACACTGAGGGGGCCTACGAGCAGTACTTC.

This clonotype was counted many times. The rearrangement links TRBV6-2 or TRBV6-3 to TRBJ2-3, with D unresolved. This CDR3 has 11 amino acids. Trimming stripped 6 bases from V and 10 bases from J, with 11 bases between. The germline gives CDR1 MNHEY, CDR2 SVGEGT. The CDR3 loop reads CASRVGAAQYF. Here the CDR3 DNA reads TGTGCCAGCAGAGTGGGTGCGGCGCAGTATTTT.

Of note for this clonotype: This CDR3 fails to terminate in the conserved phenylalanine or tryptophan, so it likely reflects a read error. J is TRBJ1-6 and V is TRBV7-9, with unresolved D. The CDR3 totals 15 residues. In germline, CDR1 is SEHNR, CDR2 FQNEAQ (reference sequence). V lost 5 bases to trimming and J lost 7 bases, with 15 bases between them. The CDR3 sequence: CASSTLRSRNSPLHS. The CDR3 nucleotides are TGTGCCAGCAGCACACTCCGGTCCAGGAATTCACCCCTCCACTCT.

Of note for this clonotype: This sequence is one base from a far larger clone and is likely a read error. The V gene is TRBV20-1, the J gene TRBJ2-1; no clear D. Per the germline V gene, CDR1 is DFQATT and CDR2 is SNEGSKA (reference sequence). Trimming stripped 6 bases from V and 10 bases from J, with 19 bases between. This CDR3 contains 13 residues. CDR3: CSAVLVGIGEQFF. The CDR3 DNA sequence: TGCAGTGCCGTTCTAGTTGGGATTGGGGAGCAGTTCTTC.

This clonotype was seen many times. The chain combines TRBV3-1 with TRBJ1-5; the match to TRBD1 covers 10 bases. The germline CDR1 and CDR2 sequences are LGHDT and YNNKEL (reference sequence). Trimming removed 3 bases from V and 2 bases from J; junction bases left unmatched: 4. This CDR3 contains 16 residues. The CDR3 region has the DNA TGTGCCAGCAGCCAGGCCGGGACAGGGGGCAATCAGCCCCAGCATTTT. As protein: CASSQAGTGGNQPQHF. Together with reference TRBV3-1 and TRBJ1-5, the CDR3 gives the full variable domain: DTAVSQTPKYLVTQMGNDKSIKCEQNLGHDTMYWYKQDSKKFLKIMFSYNNKELIINETVPNRFSPKSPDKAHLNLHINSLELGDSAVYFCASSQAGTGGNQPQHFGDGTRLSIL.

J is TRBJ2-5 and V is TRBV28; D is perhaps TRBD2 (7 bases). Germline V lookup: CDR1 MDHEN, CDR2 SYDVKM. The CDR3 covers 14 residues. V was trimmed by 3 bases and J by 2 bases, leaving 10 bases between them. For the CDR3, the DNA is TGTGCCAGCAGTTTGGCGGGGGCACAAGAGACCCAGTACTTC. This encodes CASSLAGAQETQYF.

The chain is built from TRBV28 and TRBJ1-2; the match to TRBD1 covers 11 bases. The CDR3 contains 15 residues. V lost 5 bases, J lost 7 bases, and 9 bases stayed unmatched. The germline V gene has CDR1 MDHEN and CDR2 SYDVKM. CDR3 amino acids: CASSPSRTGGGGYTF. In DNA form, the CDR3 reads TGTGCCAGCAGTCCCTCTAGGACAGGGGGCGGTGGCTACACCTTC.

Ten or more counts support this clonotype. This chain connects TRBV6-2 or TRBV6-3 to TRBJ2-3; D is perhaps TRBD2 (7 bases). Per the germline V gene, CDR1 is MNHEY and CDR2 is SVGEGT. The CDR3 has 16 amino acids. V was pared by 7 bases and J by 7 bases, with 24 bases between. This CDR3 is CASMFGGGAERNTQYF. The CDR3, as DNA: TGTGCCAGCATGTTTGGGGGGGGCGCTGAGAGAAATACGCAGTATTTT.

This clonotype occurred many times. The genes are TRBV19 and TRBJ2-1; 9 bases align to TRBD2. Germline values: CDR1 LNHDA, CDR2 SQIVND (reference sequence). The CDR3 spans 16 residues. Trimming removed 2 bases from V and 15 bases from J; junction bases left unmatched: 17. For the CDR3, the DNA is TGTGCCAGTAGTATAAGTTCCCCCGGCGGGGGGGCGGTTTTGTTCTTC. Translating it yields CASSISSPGGGAVLFF.

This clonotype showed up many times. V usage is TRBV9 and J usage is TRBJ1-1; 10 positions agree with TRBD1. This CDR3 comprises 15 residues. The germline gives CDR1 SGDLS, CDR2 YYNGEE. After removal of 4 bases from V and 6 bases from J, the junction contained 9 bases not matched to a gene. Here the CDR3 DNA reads TGTGCCAGCAGCCCAGGGACAGGGGACGGGGCTGAAGCTTTCTTT. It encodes CASSPGTGDGAEAFF.

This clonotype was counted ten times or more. This CDR3 reads CASSPSAGANEQFF. DNA for the CDR3: TGTGCCAGCAGCCCGTCTGCGGGAGCCAATGAGCAGTTCTTC. The chain has TRBV5-4 and TRBJ2-1; 7 positions agree with TRBD2. With 4 bases clipped from V and 6 bases from J, the junction kept 7 bases outside the gene matches. In germline, CDR1 is SGHNT, CDR2 YYREEE (reference sequence). The CDR3 spans 14 residues.